The 4 T cell receptor beta chains listed next were all sequenced from one sample in a study of blood T cell repertoires in COVID-19. Sequenced by immunoSEQ multiplex PCR; TCRdb stores in-frame clones only, minus some. The repertoire consists of 100,000 to 150,000 clones, with approximately 80% occurring once and the leading ten covering around 25%. The specimen was peripheral blood. All receptors come from a human donor in a cohort sampled during active COVID-19.

V is TRBV20-1 and J is TRBJ2-3, with a possible D match to TRBD1 (5 bases). V was shortened by 3 bases and J by 1 base, with 8 bases between the two germline ends. From germline, CDR1 is DFQATT and CDR2 SNEGSKA (reference sequence). The CDR3 has 13 amino acids. For the CDR3, the DNA is TGCAGTGCTAGTGGCAGGGGCACAGATACGCAGTATTTT. This translates into CSASGRGTDTQYF.

This chain joins TRBV28 and TRBJ1-3, with TRBD1 matching over 8 bases. J was trimmed by 0 bases and V by 1 base; bases with no gene match: 8. This CDR3 is built from 18 residues. Germline CDR1 MDHEN, CDR2 SYDVKM. The CDR3 DNA reads TGTGCCAGCAGTTTATACTCTTGGACAGGGAGCTCTGGAAACACCATATATTTT. This encodes CASSLYSWTGSSGNTIYF. Using reference TRBV28 and TRBJ1-3 for the parts outside the CDR3, the full variable domain is DVKVTQSSRYLVKRTGEKVFLECVQDMDHENMFWYRQDPGLGLRLIYFSYDVKMKEKGDIPEGYSVSREKKERFSLILESASTNQTSMYLCASSLYSWTGSSGNTIYFGEGSWLTVV.

This clone came up once. CDR3 in amino acids: CAWSVGGEGNYGYTF. CDR3 DNA: TGTGCCTGGAGTGTAGGAGGGGAGGGCAACTATGGCTACACCTTC. V usage is TRBV30 and J usage is TRBJ1-2; TRBD1 might be the D (5 bases). Germline V gives CDR1 GTSNPN, CDR2 SVGIG (reference sequence). Trimming removed 0 bases at V and 2 bases at J, with 13 bases between. The CDR3 loop spans 15 amino acids.

V is TRBV5-1 and J is TRBJ1-2; D ambiguous. Germline V CDR1 and CDR2: SGHRS, YFSETQ. This CDR3 is 15 amino acids long. V shed 0 bases and J shed 7 bases, with 16 bases lying between them. CDR3 nucleotide sequence: TGCGCCAGCAGCTTGGGGGCAGGTGGTACGTTTGGCTACACCTTC. It specifies CASSLGAGGTFGYTF.